The 3 T cell receptor beta chains listed next were all sequenced from one sample in a study of PD-L1 blockade in urothelial cancer (TCRdb year 2017). Receptors were amplified or captured by the immunoSEQ multiplex PCR assay. As stored in TCRdb, this immuneACCESS dataset retains in-frame rearrangements with V and J assigned. A fraction of the clones does not appear; measured against another copy, unresolved V genes explain less than half of the discrepancy, and the remainder lacks a known reason. Here the sample has approximately 100,000 clones; roughly 84% occur a single time. Of the sample, about 2.4% falls within the top ten clones. Sequencing used PBMCs, obtained around atezolizumab (anti-PD-L1) treatment. Every receptor here comes from a man aged 45-60 years with urothelial cancer.

The chain has TRBV18 and TRBJ1-1; tentative D call: TRBD1 (5 bases). V was trimmed by 6 bases and J by 2 bases, leaving 13 bases between them. This CDR3 is 14 amino acids long. The germline CDR1 and CDR2 sequences are KGHSH and LQKENI. The CDR3 DNA is TGTGCCAGCTCCCTACAGGAGAAAAACACTGAAGCTTTCTTT. Translation gives CASSLQEKNTEAFF. The variable domain in full, completed from reference TRBV18 and TRBJ1-1, reads NAGVMQNPRHLVRRRGQEARLRCSPMKGHSHVYWYRQLPEEGLKFMVYLQKENIIDESGMPKERFSAEFPKEGPSILRIQQVVRGDSAAYFCASSLQEKNTEAFFGQGTRLTVV.

The chain couples TRBV6-6 to TRBJ2-7, with TRBD2 matching 7 bases. The CDR3 has 13 amino acids. The ends lost 8 bases at V and 5 bases at J; junction bases unmatched: 9. CDR1 and CDR2 from the germline V gene are MNHNY and SVGAGI (reference sequence). Written as DNA, the CDR3 is TGTGCCAGCCTTTCGCGCGGGAGCGACGAGCAGTACTTC. This codes for CASLSRGSDEQYF.

The V and J genes are TRBV7-6 and TRBJ2-1; 9 nucleotides align to TRBD2. Germline-derived CDR1 and CDR2 are SGHVS and FNYEAQ. The trim removed 2 bases at V and 7 bases at J, leaving 15 bases unmatched. CDR3 size: 18 residues. This chain's CDR3 is CASSLNFGAGGQSNEQFF. As DNA, the CDR3 is TGTGCCAGCAGCTTAAATTTCGGGGCGGGAGGGCAGTCGAATGAGCAGTTCTTC.